The rows below give T cell receptor beta chains drawn from one sample of a study of blood T cell repertoires in COVID-19. Sequencing was performed with immunoSEQ multiplex PCR; in TCRdb, only in-frame clones are kept and a portion is missing. The table includes hundreds of thousands of clones, about 88% detected once. Sequenced sample: peripheral blood. Source of these receptors: a woman aged 45-65 years with COVID-19, enrolled during active disease. Each CDR3 is given with its conserved first and last residue. The D gene is left open where the match is weak. The size field is filled for only some rows; it gives once, few, many or a size class.

j_call | v_call | d_call | clone_size | cdr3_nt | cdr3_aa
TRBJ2-7 | TRBV29-1 | . | . | TGCAGCGCTACAGGGTCTAGTGCAGGCGAGCAGTACTTC | CSATGSSAGEQYF
TRBJ1-2 | TRBV14 | TRBD1 | . | TGTGCCAGCAGCCCGAGGACAGGGAGGGGCTATGGCTACACCTTC | CASSPRTGRGYGYTF
TRBJ2-6 | TRBV29-1 | . | . | TGCAGCCCCTGCGGGACAGAACGTTCTGGGGCCAACGTCCTGACTTTC | CSPCGTERSGANVLTF
TRBJ1-1 | TRBV6-5 | TRBD1 | . | TGTGCCAGCAGGCCGAAAGGGGGCTGGGGCACTGAAGCTTTCTTT | CASRPKGGWGTEAFF
TRBJ1-1 | TRBV6-5 | TRBD1 | . | TGTGCCAGCATCCGGCCACAGGGGACTGAAGCTTTCTTT | CASIRPQGTEAFF
TRBJ2-2 | TRBV4-1 | TRBD1 | . | TGCGCCAGCAGCGGGGACAGGGTCAACATCGGGGAGCTGTTTTTT | CASSGDRVNIGELFF
TRBJ2-5 | TRBV19 | . | . | TGTGCCGTGGGACATCTCCAAGAGACCCAGTACTTC | CAVGHLQETQYF
TRBJ2-2 | TRBV6-4 | TRBD2 | . | TGTGCCAGCAGTGATAATCCAGCGGGGGGGAACACCGGGGAGCTGTTTTTT | CASSDNPAGGNTGELFF
TRBJ2-6 | TRBV19 | TRBD2 | . | TGTGCCAGTAGTACCCCCACTAGCGGGGGACGTTTCTCTGGGGCCAACGTCCTGACTTTC | CASSTPTSGGRFSGANVLTF
TRBJ2-3 | TRBV4-1 | TRBD1 | . | TGCGCCAGCAGCCAATACCGCCAGGGGGCCTCAGATACGCAGTATTTT | CASSQYRQGASDTQYF
TRBJ2-1 | TRBV3-1/TRBV3-2 | TRBD2 | . | TGTGCCAGCAGCGAGCTAGCGGGCCTAGTCTACAATGAGCAGTTCTTC | CASSELAGLVYNEQFF
TRBJ1-1 | TRBV19 | . | . | TGTGCCAGTGGGGAGATCGGAACTGAAGCTTTCTTT | CASGEIGTEAFF
TRBJ2-7 | TRBV9 | . | . | TGTGCCAGCAGCGTAGGCGTCGAATACGAGCAGTACTTC | CASSVGVEYEQYF
TRBJ1-6 | TRBV2 | . | . | TGTGCCAGCAGTGATACCCAGGGAACCCTTAATTCACCCCTCCACTTT | CASSDTQGTLNSPLHF
TRBJ2-3 | TRBV9 | TRBD2 | . | TGTGCCAGCAGCGCCGCTATACTAGCGGGGAACACAGATACGCAGTATTTT | CASSAAILAGNTDTQYF
TRBJ2-7 | TRBV3-1/TRBV3-2 | . | few | TGTGCCAGCAGCCCCCCGAGCTCCTACGAGCAGTACTTC | CASSPPSSYEQYF
TRBJ2-3 | TRBV19 | TRBD2 | . | TGTGCCAGTAGTCCAGGACTAGCGGGGGGGCAAGGGACAGATACGCAGTATTTT | CASSPGLAGGQGTDTQYF
TRBJ1-5 | TRBV19 | TRBD1 | few | TGTGCCAGTAGTTCCACAGGGGTTCGTGGTCAGCCCCAGCATTTT | CASSSTGVRGQPQHF
TRBJ1-1 | TRBV28 | TRBD1 | . | TGTGCCAGCAGTCGCCGGGACAGCCGTGAAGCTTTCTTT | CASSRRDSREAFF
TRBJ1-1 | TRBV3-1/TRBV3-2 | TRBD1 | . | TGTGCCAGCAGCCAAGGGTTTGGGACAGGGGGCGTTTTGGACACTGAAGCTTTCTTT | CASSQGFGTGGVLDTEAFF